Presented here are 9 T cell receptor beta chains from one specimen sequenced in a study of blood T cell repertoires in COVID-19. Produced via immunoSEQ multiplex PCR; TCRdb's table is partial and in-frame only. The sample holds about 220,000 clones; 65% to 90% are singletons and the top ten take roughly 4.9%. Sequencing used peripheral blood. The receptor set was obtained from a human donor in a cohort sampled during active COVID-19.

The table lists this clone with a few counts. The chain employs TRBV27 and TRBJ1-1; TRBD1 matches at 7 bases. Germline V gene data show CDR1 as MNHEY and CDR2 as SMNVEV (reference sequence). The trim removed 6 bases at V and 3 bases at J, leaving 4 bases unmatched. The CDR3 totals 13 residues. CDR3 residues: CASSPTGDTEAFF. CDR3 coding DNA: TGTGCCAGCAGCCCTACAGGGGACACTGAAGCTTTCTTT.

The chain couples TRBV20-1 to TRBJ2-1, with TRBD1 as a possible D gene (6 bases). The germline V gene has CDR1 DFQATT and CDR2 SNEGSKA (reference sequence). The CDR3 length is 10 residues. V was cut by 5 bases and J by 7 bases, with 6 bases left in between. CDR3 DNA sequence: TGCAGTGCTCAGGGGAATGAGCAGTTCTTC. It is translated as CSAQGNEQFF.

This clone was found a few times. This chain uses TRBV27 with TRBJ2-5; a weak D match, TRBD1 (6 bases). V gave up 0 bases and J gave up 2 bases, with 10 bases separating them. The CDR3 has 15 residues. The V gene's germline CDR1 is MNHEY and CDR2 SMNVEV (reference sequence). The CDR3 DNA follows: TGTGCCAGCAGTTTATCGGACAGCCGACAAGAGACCCAGTACTTC. Translation: CASSLSDSRQETQYF.

The V call is TRBV29-1, the J call TRBJ1-2; the match to TRBD1 covers 9 bases. The CDR3 is 11 amino acids. The V and J ends lost 6 bases and 8 bases, in that order; junction bases with no gene match: 4. CDR1 and CDR2 from the germline V gene are SQVTM and ANQGSEA. This chain's CDR3 is CSVGTGPGYTF. The CDR3 region has the DNA TGCAGCGTGGGGACAGGGCCAGGCTACACCTTC.

The V call is TRBV28, the J call TRBJ1-6; D might be TRBD1 (5 bases). From germline, CDR1 is MDHEN and CDR2 SYDVKM. With 5 bases removed from V and 12 bases from J, the gap between germline ends came to 11 bases. The CDR3 is 12 amino acids. CDR3 bases: TGTGCCAGCAGTATCTCAGGGTTACCCCTCCACTTT. It codes for CASSISGLPLHF.

The rearrangement uses TRBV19 and TRBJ1-2; 7 bases map to TRBD1. The CDR3 extends over 15 amino acids. Losses at the gene ends were 0 bases for V and 7 bases for J; bases not matched to a gene: 8. Germline lookup yields CDR1 LNHDA and CDR2 SQIVND (reference sequence). Here the CDR3 reads CASSIDLQGTGGYTF. CDR3 bases: TGTGCCAGTAGTATAGATTTACAGGGGACCGGTGGCTACACCTTC.

V is TRBV10-3 and J is TRBJ1-6, with D possibly TRBD1 on 6 matching bases. V was trimmed by 1 base and J by 12 bases, leaving 19 bases between them. The germline V gene encodes CDR1 ENHRY and CDR2 SYGVKD. CDR3 length: 16 amino acids. The CDR3 here is CAISELWAGEAVPLHF. In nucleotides, the CDR3 is TGTGCCATCAGTGAGTTATGGGCAGGGGAAGCGGTACCCCTCCACTTT.

CDR3 amino acids: CASSRGLAPYEQYF. CDR3 in DNA: TGTGCCAGCAGCCGGGGACTAGCTCCCTACGAGCAGTACTTC. The rearrangement joins TRBV13 to TRBJ2-7, with TRBD2 matching over 9 bases. The germline V gene encodes CDR1 PRHDT and CDR2 FYEKMQ (reference sequence). CDR3 size: 14 residues. The V and J ends lost 5 bases and 2 bases, in that order; junction bases with no gene match: 4.

CDR3 protein: CASSQAGQPRGNEQFF. Written as DNA, the CDR3 is TGTGCCAGCAGCCAAGCCGGACAGCCAAGGGGGAATGAGCAGTTCTTC. The chain carries TRBV3-1 (or the pseudogene TRBV3-2) and TRBJ2-1; TRBD1 is a possible D gene (6 bases). The CDR3 consists of 16 residues. V was shortened by 1 base and J by 7 bases, with 17 bases between the two germline ends. Per the germline V gene, CDR1 is LGHDT and CDR2 is YNNKEL (reference sequence).